This passage covers 20 T cell receptor beta chains from one sample sequenced in a study of T cells in localized non-small cell lung cancer (dated by TCRdb to the early 2020s). Library generation was performed with the immunoSEQ multiplex PCR assay. In TCRdb, the immuneACCESS table is reduced to in-frame sequences with V and J assigned. These tables do not hold every clone; where another copy was compared, an unresolved V gene accounts for under half, and the others remain unexplained. For this sample the table gives approximately 35,000 clones, of which about 89% were detected only once. Less than 6% of the sample lies in the top ten. Material: PBMCs, obtained before any cancer treatment. The receptors shown here come from a man aged 40 to 75 with stage II lung adenocarcinoma.

This clone has only one observation. The V gene is TRBV30, the J gene TRBJ1-5; no clear D. V was trimmed by 2 bases and J by 3 bases, leaving 11 bases between them. The CDR3 is made up of 14 amino acids. CDR1 and CDR2 (germline): GTSNPN, SVGIG (reference sequence). The CDR3 sequence is CAWSLSSLNQPQHF. The CDR3 DNA follows: TGTGCCTGGAGTCTCAGCTCCCTCAATCAGCCCCAGCATTTT.

The V call is TRBV7-9, the J call TRBJ2-3, with TRBD1 as a possible D gene (5 bases). The CDR3 sequence is 14 residues long. Trimming pared 2 bases from V and 2 bases from J, leaving 8 bases between. The germline V gene encodes CDR1 SEHNR and CDR2 FQNEAQ (reference sequence). The CDR3 spells CASSLIGATDTQYF. CDR3 sequence (DNA): TGTGCCAGCAGCTTAATAGGGGCCACAGATACGCAGTATTTT.

The rearrangement links TRBV11-3 to TRBJ2-7; D ambiguous. V was clipped by 7 bases and J by 3 bases, with 16 bases between them. CDR3 size: 14 residues. Germline V gene data show CDR1 as SGHNT and CDR2 as YENEEA. CDR3 in DNA: TGTGCCAGCACCCTAAGTGGGCCCTACTACGAGCAGTACTTC. Its translation is CASTLSGPYYEQYF. Together with reference TRBV11-3 and TRBJ2-7, the CDR3 gives the full variable domain: EAGVVQSPRYKIIEKKQPVAFWCNPISGHNTLYWYLQNLGQGPELLIRYENEEAVDDSQLPKDRFSAERLKGVDSTLKIQPAELGDSAVYLCASTLSGPYYEQYFGPGTRLTVT.

This chain joins TRBV19 and TRBJ2-7; 7 nucleotides match TRBD1. CDR3 size: 16 residues. Germline V gene lookup returns CDR1 LNHDA and CDR2 SQIVND (reference sequence). The V gene end was trimmed by 4 bases and the J gene end by 3 bases; junction bases not matched to a gene: 12. DNA for the CDR3: TGTGCCAGTAGTACCCCAGCGGCAGGGGGAGTCTACGAGCAGTACTTC. Residues: CASSTPAAGGVYEQYF.

This rearrangement joins TRBV10-3 to TRBJ2-3; D is uncertain. CDR1 and CDR2 (germline): ENHRY, SYGVKD. V gave up 4 bases and J gave up 3 bases, with 8 bases separating them. This CDR3 comprises 13 residues. CDR3 DNA sequence: TGTGCCATCAGTGGAGTTGCAACAGATACGCAGTATTTT. This translates into CAISGVATDTQYF.

The chain links TRBV5-1 to TRBJ1-2, with D possibly being TRBD1 (5 bases). CDR3 length: 13 amino acids. Germline values: CDR1 SGHRS, CDR2 YFSETQ. V was clipped by 1 base and J by 6 bases, with 10 bases between them. CDR3 protein: CASSLSDSDGYTF. As DNA, the CDR3 is TGCGCCAGCAGCTTGAGCGACAGCGATGGCTACACCTTC.

This chain links TRBV11-2 with TRBJ2-2, with D possibly being TRBD2 (5 bases). The germline V gene encodes CDR1 SGHAT and CDR2 FQNNGV. Trimming left V 2 bases short and J 2 bases short, with 9 bases between. The CDR3 sequence is 15 residues long. CDR3 sequence reads: CASSLTGINTGELFF. CDR3 DNA sequence: TGTGCCAGCAGCTTAACCGGGATTAACACCGGGGAGCTGTTTTTT.

The genes are TRBV5-1 and TRBJ2-1; 14 bases line up with TRBD2. Germline lookup yields CDR1 SGHRS and CDR2 YFSETQ. This CDR3 comprises 16 residues. The ends lost 3 bases at V and 7 bases at J; junction bases unmatched: 6. In nucleotides, the CDR3 is TGCGCCAGCAGCTCGGGACTAGCGGGAGTTACGAATGAGCAGTTCTTC. Translation gives CASSSGLAGVTNEQFF.

The CDR3 region has the DNA TGTGCCAGCAGCTTGGAACGGGACACCTATGGCTACACCTTC. Residues: CASSLERDTYGYTF. This sequence joins TRBV5-4 and TRBJ1-2; possible D gene TRBD1, 6 bases. The CDR3 runs 14 residues. Trimming removed 0 bases from V and 4 bases from J, with 10 bases in between. Germline V lookup: CDR1 SGHNT, CDR2 YYREEE (reference sequence).

This sequence joins TRBV5-4 and TRBJ1-1; possible D gene TRBD1, 6 bases. The CDR3 is 14 residues long. The V end lost 4 bases, the J end lost 4 bases, and 14 bases lay between the germline ends. Germline CDR1 and CDR2: SGHNT and YYREEE (reference sequence). The CDR3 region is CASSPRQGPTEAFF. The CDR3 nucleotides read TGTGCCAGCAGCCCGCGGCAGGGGCCCACTGAAGCTTTCTTT.

The chain couples TRBV7-2 to TRBJ2-7; possible D gene TRBD2, 6 bases. The CDR3 covers 14 residues. Deletions cut 5 bases from V and 6 bases from J, with 17 bases between. Per germline, CDR1 SGHTA and CDR2 FQGNSA. In nucleotides, the CDR3 is TGTGCCAGCAGCATGACCGGGACTCGGAGCGAGCAGTACTTC. Translated: CASSMTGTRSEQYF.

This sequence joins TRBV27 and TRBJ2-7, with 8 bases fitting TRBD1. J lost 3 bases, V lost 5 bases, and 3 bases had no gene match. This CDR3 spans 13 amino acids. Germline values: CDR1 MNHEY, CDR2 SMNVEV (reference sequence). The CDR3 protein is CASSLTGGYEQYF. The DNA of the CDR3 is TGTGCCAGCAGTCTTACAGGGGGCTACGAGCAGTACTTC.

This clone was observed a few times. The gene calls are TRBV6-4 and TRBJ1-2; maybe TRBD1 (6 bases). Trimming stripped 8 bases from V and 3 bases from J, with 19 bases between. CDR1 is MRHNA and CDR2 is SNTAGT in the germline V gene. This CDR3 is 15 amino acids long. The CDR3 spells CASRQVPQKDYGYTF. CDR3 DNA sequence: TGTGCCAGCCGACAGGTTCCCCAGAAGGACTATGGCTACACCTTC.

J is TRBJ2-1 and V is TRBV29-1, with D perhaps TRBD1 or TRBD2 (5 bases each). This CDR3 spans 13 amino acids. The V end lost 8 bases, the J end lost 6 bases, and 17 bases lay between the germline ends. From germline, CDR1 is SQVTM and CDR2 ANQGSEA. DNA for the CDR3: TGCAGCTTCAGGGAGAGTAACTTCAATGAGCAGTTCTTC. This sequence encodes CSFRESNFNEQFF.

This sequence joins TRBV29-1 and TRBJ2-7, with TRBD2 as a possible D gene (6 bases). CDR3 length: 13 residues. Trimming pared 4 bases from V and 6 bases from J, leaving 16 bases between. Germline CDR1 and CDR2: SQVTM and ANQGSEA. CDR3 in amino acids: CSVAPSAMGEQYF. For the CDR3, the DNA is TGCAGCGTTGCCCCTAGCGCGATGGGCGAGCAGTACTTC.

This clone was observed a handful of times. This sequence joins TRBV7-9 and TRBJ1-5, with D possibly matching TRBD1 (6 bases). Germline assignment: CDR1 SEHNR and CDR2 FQNEAQ (reference sequence). There are 14 residues in the CDR3. Trimming took 5 bases from V and 6 from J, leaving 14 bases between them. This CDR3 is CASSPQGFSQPQHF. CDR3 sequence (DNA): TGTGCCAGCAGCCCACAGGGTTTCAGTCAGCCCCAGCATTTT.

V is TRBV30 and J is TRBJ2-4; D remains ambiguous. V lost 0 bases and J 0 bases, leaving 0 bases between the germline ends. The CDR3 contains 12 residues. CDR1 and CDR2 from the germline V gene are GTSNPN and SVGIG (reference sequence). The CDR3 DNA sequence: TGTGCCTGGAGTGTAGCCAAAAACATTCAGTACTTC. This encodes CAWSVAKNIQYF.

The chain uses TRBV4-1 and TRBJ1-5; possible D gene TRBD1, 6 bases. The V end lost 0 bases, the J end lost 6 bases, and 15 bases lay between the germline ends. This CDR3 is built from 16 residues. The germline CDR1 and CDR2 sequences are MGHRA and YSYEKL. In nucleotides, the CDR3 is TGCGCCAGCAGCCAAGATGTTGGCCAGGGGACTCAGCCCCAGCATTTT. Its translation: CASSQDVGQGTQPQHF.

This chain links TRBV7-2 with TRBJ2-7; weak D call: TRBD1 (5 bases). With 3 bases removed from V and 0 bases from J, the gap between germline ends came to 9 bases. The CDR3 extends over 14 amino acids. Germline loops: CDR1 SGHTA, CDR2 FQGNSA. CDR3 coding DNA: TGTGCCAGCAGCTTTTGGGGCGACTCCTACGAGCAGTACTTC. This encodes CASSFWGDSYEQYF.

V and J are TRBV11-2 and TRBJ2-1; 8 bases line up with TRBD1. Germline CDR1 reads SGHAT; CDR2 reads FQNNGV. This CDR3 contains 14 residues. Trimming at V came to 1 base and at J to 9 bases, leaving 5 bases not matched to a gene. The CDR3 region has the DNA TGTGCCAGCAGCTTAGGACAGGGGTTGAGTGAGCAGTTCTTC. Translated, it gives CASSLGQGLSEQFF.